The rows below give T cell receptor beta chains drawn from one sample of a study of PD-1 blockade in classical Hodgkin lymphoma. Clones were read by immunoSEQ multiplex PCR, and TCRdb kept only the in-frame ones, dropping some. The profile shows 50,000 to 65,000 clones, roughly nine tenths of them singletons. Specimen: peripheral blood mononuclear cells (PBMCs), collected before the fourth cycle of nivolumab. Source of these receptors: a human donor with classical Hodgkin lymphoma. The CDR3 runs from the conserved cysteine through the conserved F or W. The D gene is left open where the match is weak. For some rows the clone size is stated as once, few or many, or as a class when expanded; others skip it.

d_gene,j_gene,abundance,v_gene,CDR3aa,CDR3nt
NA,TRBJ1-1,NA,TRBV5-1,CASSLGPTSAEAFF,TGCGCCAGCAGCTTAGGACCGACCTCGGCTGAAGCTTTCTTT
NA,TRBJ2-6,NA,TRBV5-1,CASSAWGGFGSGANVLTF,TGCGCCAGCAGCGCCTGGGGGGGCTTCGGCTCTGGGGCCAACGTCCTGACTTTC
TRBD1,TRBJ1-4,once,TRBV6-5,CASSSTGGKLFF,TGTGCCAGCAGTTCGACAGGGGGCAAACTGTTTTTT
NA,TRBJ2-3,NA,TRBV11-1,CASSFRQSTDTQYF,TGTGCCAGCAGCTTCAGGCAGAGCACAGATACGCAGTATTTT
NA,TRBJ1-2,NA,TRBV19,CASGTSAQYGYTF,TGTGCCAGCGGGACATCCGCGCAGTATGGCTACACCTTC
TRBD1,TRBJ2-7,NA,TRBV27,CASSGLRDRVAEQYF,TGTGCCAGCAGCGGCCTCCGGGACAGGGTAGCCGAGCAGTACTTC
NA,TRBJ2-7,NA,TRBV19,CASSTLATYEQYF,TGTGCCAGTAGTACGCTGGCCACCTACGAGCAGTACTTC
NA,TRBJ1-1,NA,TRBV6-6,CASSSPNGAFF,TGTGCCAGCAGTTCCCCTAACGGGGCTTTCTTT
NA,TRBJ2-6,NA,TRBV6-1,CASSEAGLSSGANVLTF,TGTGCCAGCAGTGAAGCGGGTCTAAGCTCTGGGGCCAACGTCCTGACTTTC
NA,TRBJ2-1,NA,TRBV5-6,CASSLGIFLSGPYNEQFF,TGTGCCAGCAGCTTGGGGATATTCCTATCGGGGCCCTACAATGAGCAGTTCTTC
NA,TRBJ2-5,NA,TRBV5-1,CASSLVSPNQEAQYF,TGCGCCAGCAGCTTGGTCTCCCCGAACCAAGAGGCCCAGTACTTC
NA,TRBJ2-3,NA,TRBV5-1,CASSLALPTDTQYF,TGCGCCAGCAGCTTGGCCCTTCCCACAGATACGCAGTATTTT
NA,TRBJ2-7,NA,TRBV7-6,CASSLAPQGAQYF,TGTGCCAGCAGCTTAGCGCCACAGGGCGCGCAGTACTTC
NA,TRBJ1-2,few,TRBV6-5,CASSSLQANYGYTF,TGTGCCAGCAGTTCGTTACAGGCGAACTATGGCTACACCTTC
TRBD1,TRBJ1-5,once,TRBV6-6,CASRGRGPSNQPQHF,TGTGCCAGCAGAGGCAGGGGGCCCTCAAATCAGCCCCAGCATTTT
NA,TRBJ1-1,NA,TRBV30,CAWSVGNTEAFF,TGTGCCTGGAGTGTTGGTAACACTGAAGCTTTCTTT
NA,TRBJ2-7,NA,TRBV27,CASSPGAPYEQYF,TGTGCCAGCAGCCCAGGGGCCCCCTACGAGCAGTACTTC
NA,TRBJ2-5,NA,TRBV5-1,CASSLTGAGSQETQYF,TGCGCCAGCAGCCTTACAGGGGCGGGAAGCCAAGAGACCCAGTACTTC
NA,TRBJ2-6,NA,TRBV9,CASRVEPSSSGANVLTF,TGTGCCAGCAGAGTCGAACCCTCGAGCTCTGGGGCCAACGTCCTGACTTTC
NA,TRBJ2-3,NA,TRBV6-1,CASSPRGSTDTQYF,TGTGCCAGCAGCCCTCGAGGGAGCACAGATACGCAGTATTTT
TRBD2,TRBJ2-3,NA,TRBV11-3,CASSGRTSGGTDTQYF,TGTGCCAGCAGCGGAAGGACTAGCGGGGGAACAGATACGCAGTATTTT
TRBD1,TRBJ1-4,once,TRBV30,CAWVGTGGREKLFF,TGTGCCTGGGTAGGAACAGGGGGCCGCGAAAAACTGTTTTTT
TRBD1,TRBJ1-4,NA,TRBV2,CASSGLQGVNEKLFF,TGTGCCAGCAGTGGCCTACAGGGGGTTAATGAAAAACTGTTTTTT
NA,TRBJ1-6,few,TRBV27,CASSFSYSPLHF,TGTGCCAGCAGTTTTTCGTATTCACCCCTCCACTTT
NA,TRBJ2-7,NA,TRBV6-6,CASSGRDQSYEQYF,TGTGCCAGCAGTGGGCGGGACCAGTCCTACGAGCAGTACTTC
NA,TRBJ2-1,once,TRBV5-1,CASSLGTLALYNEQFF,TGCGCCAGCAGCCTAGGGACCCTGGCCCTATACAATGAGCAGTTCTTC
NA,TRBJ2-1,NA,TRBV6-1,CASIEQSRSYNEQFF,TGTGCCAGCATAGAACAGAGCCGCTCCTACAATGAGCAGTTCTTC
TRBD1,TRBJ2-1,NA,TRBV5-1,CASSLQGFSNEQFF,TGCGCCAGCAGCTTACAGGGGTTTTCAAATGAGCAGTTCTTC
TRBD1,TRBJ1-4,once,TRBV5-1,CASSESGQGGEKLFF,TGCGCCAGCAGCGAATCGGGACAGGGAGGTGAAAAACTGTTTTTT
TRBD1,TRBJ1-1,NA,TRBV7-6,CASSLGQGMNTEAFF,TGTGCCAGCAGCTTAGGACAGGGGATGAACACTGAAGCTTTCTTT
TRBD2,TRBJ2-5,NA,TRBV5-6,CASSLALAGLQETQYF,TGTGCCAGCAGCTTGGCCCTAGCGGGATTACAAGAGACCCAGTACTTC